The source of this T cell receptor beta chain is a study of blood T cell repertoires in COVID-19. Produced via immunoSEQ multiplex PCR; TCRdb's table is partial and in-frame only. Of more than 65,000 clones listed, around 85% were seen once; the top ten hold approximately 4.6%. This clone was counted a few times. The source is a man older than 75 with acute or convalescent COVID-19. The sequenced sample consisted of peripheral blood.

The CDR3 DNA sequence: TGTGCCAGTAGTATGGGAGCGACAGGGGAATACGAGCAGTACTTC. As protein: CASSMGATGEYEQYF. The chain employs TRBV19 and TRBJ2-7; the match to TRBD1 covers 8 bases. This CDR3 region has 15 residues. Trimming took 3 bases from V and 4 from J; bases not matched to a gene: 8. CDR1 and CDR2 (germline): LNHDA, SQIVND (reference sequence).